This T cell receptor beta chain was retrieved from a study of cytomegalovirus exposure and HLA in healthy donors. Concerning this clone: What it recognizes is unknown.

The CDR3 sequence is 13 residues long. The germline gives CDR1 SGHTA, CDR2 FQGNSA. The trim removed 7 bases at V and 5 bases at J, leaving 5 bases unmatched. Points from the study as a whole: Segments of the TCR beta V type were, in most cases, productive about 90% or about 30% of the time in an earlier analysis. The authors confirmed in vitro that three CMV-associated chains were specific for CMV antigens. High sensitivity and specificity were reportedly achieved when the classifier diagnosed cytomegalovirus status.

Vbeta (60) and Jbeta (13) primers were used in the PCR. Original data processing: An analysis performed later counted 81 million or so unique TCR beta chains (approximately 12 million of them shared). The repertoire was sequenced with immunoSEQ multiplex PCR; TCRdb's copy has only in-frame clones and lacks some. V and J calls plus clone size are reproduced from that table; the DNA served to infer D and trimming. Of around 91,000 clones in the sample, around 67% were seen once. Sequenced: PBMCs. This TCR was recovered from a human donor in good health. The chain carries TRBV7-2 and TRBJ1-1; 9 bases match TRBD1. In DNA, the CDR3 is TGTGCCAGCACCTCCGGACAGGGGACTGAAGCTTTCTTT. Translated: CASTSGQGTEAFF.